This T cell receptor (beta chain) is from a study of blood T cell repertoires in COVID-19. Study-wide background: T cells, B-cell-depleted T cells, or PBMCs supplied cDNA or gDNA.

Original methodology: Researchers report that nucleated cell counts were estimated from reference gene primer amplification. Measured with immunoSEQ multiplex PCR; TCRdb has only the in-frame clones, and not every one. For V, J and clone size, that table is used; D and trimming come from the DNA. The sample consists of about 140,000 clones, around nine tenths of them appearing once. CDR1 is SGHTA, CDR2 FQGTGA, per germline. The CDR3 consists of 15 residues. V gave up 3 bases and J gave up 6 bases, with 12 bases separating them. This chain joins TRBV7-3 and TRBJ1-6; D is unclear. The sequencing sample was made of peripheral blood. This clonotype was sampled from a woman aged 40 to 55 with acute or convalescent COVID-19. The CDR3 protein is CASSFSGTTNSPLHF. The CDR3 DNA follows: TGTGCCAGCAGCTTTTCGGGAACAACTAATTCACCCCTCCACTTT.